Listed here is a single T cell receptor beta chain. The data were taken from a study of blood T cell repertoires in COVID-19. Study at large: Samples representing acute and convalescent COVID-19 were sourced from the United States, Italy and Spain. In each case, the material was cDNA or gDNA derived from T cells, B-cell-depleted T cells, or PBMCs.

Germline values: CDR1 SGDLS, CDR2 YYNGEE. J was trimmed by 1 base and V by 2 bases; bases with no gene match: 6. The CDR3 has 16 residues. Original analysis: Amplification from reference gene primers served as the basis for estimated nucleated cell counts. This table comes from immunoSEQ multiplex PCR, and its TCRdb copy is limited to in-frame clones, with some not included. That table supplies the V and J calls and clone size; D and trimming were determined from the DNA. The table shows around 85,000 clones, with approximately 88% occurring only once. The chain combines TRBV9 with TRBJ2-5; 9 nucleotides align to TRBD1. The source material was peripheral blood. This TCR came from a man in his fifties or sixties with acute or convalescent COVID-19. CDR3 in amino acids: CASSVVDRGFQETQYF. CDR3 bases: TGTGCCAGCAGCGTCGTGGACAGGGGATTCCAAGAGACCCAGTACTTC.